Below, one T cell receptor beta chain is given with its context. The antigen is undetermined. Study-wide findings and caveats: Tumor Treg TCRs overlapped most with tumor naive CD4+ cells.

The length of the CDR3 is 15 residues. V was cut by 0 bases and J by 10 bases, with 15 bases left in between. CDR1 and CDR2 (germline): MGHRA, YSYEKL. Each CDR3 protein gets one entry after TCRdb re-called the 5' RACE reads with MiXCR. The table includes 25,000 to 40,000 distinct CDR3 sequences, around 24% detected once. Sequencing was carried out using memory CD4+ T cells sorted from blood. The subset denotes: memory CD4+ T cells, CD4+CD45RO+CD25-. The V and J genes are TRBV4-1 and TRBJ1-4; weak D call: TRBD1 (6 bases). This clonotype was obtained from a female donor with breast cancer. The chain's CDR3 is CASSQEAPGGGKLFF. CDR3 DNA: TGCGCCAGCAGCCAAGAAGCCCCGGGGGGCGGAAAACTGTTTTTT.